The 30 T cell receptor beta chains in this list originate from one sample, sequenced in a study of T cells in Graves' hyperthyroidism and ophthalmopathy. There were TCR beta CDR3 regions amplified from RNA transcripts. The HTBI set primed first-round TCR CDR3 RT-PCR. TCRdb fed the multiplex PCR reads into MiXCR, producing one record per CDR3 protein. The data show about 400,000 distinct CDR3 sequences, with 13% to 15% seen just once and approximately 19% held by the top ten. Sequenced material: blood. Receptors were obtained from a woman aged 55-69 years with Graves' ophthalmopathy.

V gene TRBV5-1 combines with J gene TRBJ2-3; D call uncertain. The germline V gene has CDR1 SGHRS and CDR2 YFSETQ. The CDR3 is made up of 11 amino acids. The V end was cut by 7 bases, the J end by 5 bases, with 8 bases between. The CDR3 reads CASGSLDTQYF. The CDR3 DNA is TGCGCCAGCGGATCGTTAGATACGCAGTATTTT. The entire variable domain, with the rest obtained from reference TRBV5-1 and TRBJ2-3, is as follows: KAGVTQTPRYLIKTRGQQVTLSCSPISGHRSVSWYQQTPGQGLQFLFEYFSETQRNKGNFPGRFSGRQFSNSRSEMNVSTLELGDSALYLCASGSLDTQYFGPGTRLTVL.

Remarks on this clonotype: Since the CDR3 does not end with the conserved phenylalanine or tryptophan, this likely comes from a read error. The rearrangement links TRBV11-2 to TRBJ2-1; 7 nucleotides align to TRBD1. The trim removed 5 bases at V and 0 bases at J, leaving 7 bases unmatched. This CDR3 contains 16 residues. Germline V gene lookup returns CDR1 SGHAT and CDR2 FQNNGV. The CDR3 nucleotides are TGTGCCAGCAGCAGGGGGACAGTTAGCTCCTACAATGAGCAGTTCCTC. Amino acids: CASSRGTVSSYNEQFL.

In this sample, this clonotype turned up a few times. The rearrangement joins TRBV7-3 to TRBJ2-3; D is unclear. CDR1 SGHTA and CDR2 FQGTGA come from the germline V gene. The CDR3 totals 15 residues. V was pared by 0 bases and J by 3 bases, with 10 bases between. This chain's CDR3 is CASSLTGSGTDTQYF. In nucleotides, the CDR3 is TGTGCCAGCAGCTTAACTGGGTCGGGTACAGATACGCAGTATTTT.

This clonotype appeared a few times. The gene calls are TRBV9 and TRBJ1-6, with 9 nucleotides matching TRBD1. The CDR3 is made up of 14 amino acids. Germline-derived CDR1 and CDR2 are SGDLS and YYNGEE. The junction had 4 bases not matched to a gene; V was cut back by 4 bases and J by 8 bases. The CDR3 region is CASSQGQGYSPLHF. In nucleotides, the CDR3 is TGTGCCAGCAGCCAGGGACAGGGATATTCACCCCTCCACTTT.

The chain employs TRBV13 and TRBJ2-1, with TRBD2 identical over 9 bases. The J call may be in error: the DNA end matches TRBJ2-7 better. There are 17 residues in the CDR3. Per germline, CDR1 PRHDT and CDR2 FYEKMQ (reference sequence). CDR3 nucleotide sequence: TGTGCCAGCAGCTCCAGGTTAGCGGGAGAAATTGGCAATGAGCAGTACTTC. This sequence encodes CASSSRLAGEIGNEQYF.

This clonotype has a handful of counts. The chain has TRBV28 and TRBJ2-3; 7 bases agree with TRBD1. The germline V gene encodes CDR1 MDHEN and CDR2 SYDVKM. The CDR3 consists of 16 residues. V shed 6 bases, J shed 0 bases, and the junction held 9 bases outside the gene matches. The CDR3 bases are TGTGCCAGCAGACCCCGGGACAGCCCTAGCACAGATACGCAGTATTTT. Amino acid sequence: CASRPRDSPSTDTQYF.

This clonotype was detected many times. The rearrangement uses TRBV7-2 and TRBJ1-1; D is perhaps TRBD1 (6 bases). The V end was cut by 1 base, the J end by 1 base, with 10 bases between. CDR1 SGHTA and CDR2 FQGNSA come from the germline V gene. The CDR3 is 15 amino acids. DNA of the CDR3: TGTGCCAGCAGCTTAGTTGGGACAAAGAACACTGAAGCTTTCTTT. Encoded protein: CASSLVGTKNTEAFF.

This clonotype has a count of ten or more. The chain combines TRBV18 with TRBJ1-5; D possibly corresponds to TRBD1 (6 bases). Germline values: CDR1 KGHSH, CDR2 LQKENI. V was pared by 4 bases and J by 2 bases, with 12 bases between. The CDR3 has 15 residues. This chain's CDR3 is CASSLAGGRNQPQHF. CDR3 sequence (DNA): TGTGCCAGCTCACTCGCCGGGGGCCGCAATCAGCCCCAGCATTTT.

This clonotype was observed a few times. The CDR3: CASSLGTGGAYGYTF. For the CDR3, the DNA is TGTGCCAGCAGTCTAGGGACAGGGGGGGCCTATGGCTACACCTTC. V and J are TRBV2 and TRBJ1-2, with 11 nucleotides matching TRBD1. Germline assignment: CDR1 SNHLY and CDR2 FYNNEI. The CDR3 runs 15 residues. The J segment lost 4 bases and the V segment lost 5 bases, leaving 6 bases of the junction unmatched.

This clonotype occurred a few times. This rearrangement joins TRBV27 to TRBJ2-3; 10 nucleotides align to TRBD1. Germline V gene sequence: CDR1 MNHEY, CDR2 SMNVEV (reference sequence). J gave up 6 bases and V 6 bases, and 9 bases lay outside the gene matches. This CDR3 contains 15 residues. The CDR3, as DNA: TGTGCCAGCAGCATCAGGACAGGGGGTCATGATACGCAGTATTTT. Its translation: CASSIRTGGHDTQYF.

This clonotype has just one count. Being one base from a much bigger clone, this may be a read error. The chain links TRBV24-1 to TRBJ2-2; the match to TRBD1 covers 8 bases. Germline V lookup: CDR1 KGHDR, CDR2 SFDVKD. V lost 4 bases, J lost 7 bases, and 13 bases stayed unmatched. The CDR3 covers 17 residues. The CDR3 loop is CATSDSPGRGPVGELFF. CDR3 DNA sequence: TGTGCCACCAGTGACTCGCCGGGCAGGGGGCCCGTCGGGGAGCTGTTTTTT.

This chain joins TRBV5-1 and TRBJ2-2, with 8 positions matching TRBD2. The V gene's germline CDR1 is SGHRS and CDR2 YFSETQ. Trimming took 2 bases from V and 2 from J; bases not matched to a gene: 5. The CDR3 is 16 residues long. The CDR3 DNA reads as TGCGCCAGCAGCTTAATAGCGGGAAGCAACACCGGGGAGCTGTTTTTT. Translation: CASSLIAGSNTGELFF. Based on the CDR3 plus reference TRBV5-1 and TRBJ2-2, the full variable domain is KAGVTQTPRYLIKTRGQQVTLSCSPISGHRSVSWYQQTPGQGLQFLFEYFSETQRNKGNFPGRFSGRQFSNSRSEMNVSTLELGDSALYLCASSLIAGSNTGELFFGEGSRLTVL.

In this sample, this clonotype turned up many times. V usage is TRBV30 and J usage is TRBJ2-5, with 8 bases fitting TRBD1. The CDR3 is 14 amino acids. Germline V gives CDR1 GTSNPN, CDR2 SVGIG (reference sequence). V shed 3 bases and J 1 base; nucleotides not matched to a gene: 4. The CDR3 spells CAWSSGTGQETQYF. CDR3 in DNA: TGTGCCTGGAGCTCCGGGACAGGCCAAGAGACCCAGTACTTC.

This clonotype was detected ten times or more. V gene TRBV20-1 combines with J gene TRBJ1-2; no definite D call. V lost 3 bases and J 4 bases, leaving 15 bases between the germline ends. Germline-derived CDR1 and CDR2 are DFQATT and SNEGSKA (reference sequence). The CDR3 covers 14 residues. The CDR3 DNA is TGCAGTGCTAGTGCCTATGACTGGGGCTATGGCTACACCTTC. Its protein is CSASAYDWGYGYTF.

Turning to this clonotype: One base away lies a much larger clone, so this may be a sequencing read error. The V call is TRBV29-1, the J call TRBJ2-3, with 8 bases fitting TRBD1. J lost 4 bases, V lost 5 bases, and 5 bases had no gene match. The CDR3 spans 13 residues. CDR1 is SQVTM, CDR2 ANQGSEA, per germline. Here the CDR3 DNA reads TGCAGCGTTTGCAGGGGGCGGTCAGATACGCAGTATTTT. Amino acids: CSVCRGRSDTQYF.

This sequence joins TRBV29-1 and TRBJ2-2; D is uncertain. Germline values: CDR1 SQVTM, CDR2 ANQGSEA. The CDR3 sequence is 14 residues long. Trimming removed 4 bases from V and 6 bases from J, with 15 bases in between. CDR3 sequence: CSVVWMESPGELFF. The CDR3 region has the DNA TGCAGCGTTGTCTGGATGGAAAGCCCCGGGGAGCTGTTTTTT.

This clonotype was detected many times. The chain has TRBV12-3 or TRBV12-4 and TRBJ2-3; 13 positions match TRBD2. CDR3 length: 19 amino acids. V dropped 4 bases and J dropped 0; count of bases not matched to a gene: 10. This CDR3 is CASSSQLAGGAISTDTQYF. DNA for the CDR3: TGTGCCAGCAGTTCCCAACTAGCGGGAGGGGCGATTAGCACAGATACGCAGTATTTT.

This clonotype was seen repeatedly, ten times or more. The V and J genes are TRBV11-3 and TRBJ2-2, with a tentative D call TRBD2 (5 bases). Germline assignment: CDR1 SGHNT and CDR2 YENEEA. V lost 1 base and J 2 bases, leaving 8 bases between the germline ends. CDR3 length: 15 amino acids. CDR3 region: CASSLAGINTGELFF. The DNA for the CDR3 is TGTGCCAGCAGCTTAGCGGGAATCAACACCGGGGAGCTGTTTTTT.

This clonotype has at least ten counts. CDR3 protein: CSARESGAFF. DNA for the CDR3: TGCAGTGCTAGAGAGAGTGGTGCTTTCTTT. The V call is TRBV20-1, the J call TRBJ1-1; D unresolved. Trimming shortened V by 0 bases and J by 11 bases, and 7 bases separated the two germline ends. Per germline, CDR1 DFQATT and CDR2 SNEGSKA (reference sequence). CDR3 length: 10 residues.

This clonotype was counted many times. CDR3 sequence (DNA): TGTGCCAGCAACGAAAAGACTTACGAGCAGTACTTC. Its translation: CASNEKTYEQYF. The chain employs TRBV28 and TRBJ2-7; no reliable D call. This CDR3 is 12 amino acids long. The V end was cut by 7 bases, the J end by 4 bases, with 11 bases between. Germline V gene data show CDR1 as MDHEN and CDR2 as SYDVKM.

This chain uses TRBV6-1 with TRBJ2-3; the D is unclear. Germline V lookup: CDR1 MNHNS, CDR2 SASEGT. The CDR3 spans 17 residues. V was shortened by 0 bases and J by 0 bases, with 13 bases between the two germline ends. CDR3 coding DNA: TGTGCCAGCAGTGAAGCGCGGCAGGCCCTTAGCACAGATACGCAGTATTTT. This sequence encodes CASSEARQALSTDTQYF.

This clonotype was detected many times. This rearrangement joins TRBV20-1 to TRBJ2-5; D gene ambiguous. The CDR3 runs to 14 residues. CDR1 DFQATT and CDR2 SNEGSKA come from the germline V gene (reference sequence). V gave up 5 bases and J gave up 5 bases, with 18 bases separating them. CDR3 sequence: CSADGRKSEETQYF. The CDR3, as DNA: TGCAGTGCTGACGGACGAAAAAGTGAGGAGACCCAGTACTTC.

This clonotype came up many times. V is TRBV2 and J is TRBJ2-1; D perhaps matches TRBD1 (6 bases). Germline values: CDR1 SNHLY, CDR2 FYNNEI. The V end was cut by 8 bases, the J end by 6 bases, with 14 bases between. CDR3 length equals 13 residues. The CDR3 nucleotides read TGTGCCAGCTCCTTGGGGGCAACCAATGAGCAGTTCTTC. Translation gives CASSLGATNEQFF.

Concerning this clonotype: A much larger clone lies one base from this, so it may be a read error. This chain uses TRBV7-9 with TRBJ2-7, with TRBD2 matching 7 bases. After removal of 6 bases from V and 7 bases from J, the junction contained 6 bases not matched to a gene. Germline values: CDR1 SEHNR, CDR2 FQNEAQ (reference sequence). The CDR3 contains 12 residues. CDR3 sequence (DNA): TGTGCCAGCAGTCGGGAGGAGTGGGAGCAGTACTTC. This encodes CASSREEWEQYF.

This clonotype was picked up many times. The V call is TRBV2, the J call TRBJ2-5, with D unresolved. The CDR3 totals 11 residues. In germline, CDR1 is SNHLY, CDR2 FYNNEI. V dropped 1 base and J dropped 7 bases, with 4 bases sitting between them. Here the CDR3 DNA reads TGTGCCAGCAGTGAAGGTGGGACCCAGTACTTC. Translating it yields CASSEGGTQYF.

This clonotype has at least ten counts. The J gene is TRBJ1-1, the V gene TRBV30, with D tentatively TRBD1 (6 bases). The CDR3 contains 12 residues. Trimming removed 6 bases from V and 5 bases from J, with 13 bases in between. Germline CDR1 is GTSNPN and CDR2 is SVGIG (reference sequence). The CDR3 nucleotides read TGTGCCTGTGTCGGGGGGCCAACTGAAGCTTTCTTT. As protein: CACVGGPTEAFF.

This clonotype occurred many times. V gene TRBV28 combines with J gene TRBJ2-5; TRBD2 is a possible D gene (7 bases). Germline values: CDR1 MDHEN, CDR2 SYDVKM. Trimming took off 8 bases at V and 5 bases at J, with 21 bases between the two ends. The CDR3 covers 15 residues. The CDR3 nucleotides read TGTGCCAGCGACCGGAGGGGGGGGATTAGCGAGACCCAGTACTTC. Translated: CASDRRGGISETQYF.

CDR3 residues: CASSRTGERAGELFF. CDR3 DNA sequence: TGTGCCAGCAGTCGGACAGGGGAGAGGGCCGGGGAGCTGTTTTTT. The genes are TRBV11-2 and TRBJ2-2, with 9 nucleotides matching TRBD1. Losses at the gene ends were 6 bases for V and 6 bases for J; bases not matched to a gene: 8. In germline, CDR1 is SGHAT, CDR2 FQNNGV. The length of the CDR3 is 15 residues.

The chain links TRBV29-1 to TRBJ2-7, with D maybe TRBD1 (6 bases). V lost 5 bases and J lost 1, with 12 bases in between. The CDR3 is 13 residues long. Germline loops: CDR1 SQVTM, CDR2 ANQGSEA. The CDR3: CSVSGTSSYEQYF. The CDR3 DNA sequence: TGCAGCGTTTCCGGGACATCGTCCTACGAGCAGTACTTC.

This clonotype showed up just a few times. Possible read error: a much larger clone is one base away. The CDR3 does not end in the conserved phenylalanine or tryptophan, so this is likely a read error. The rearrangement links TRBV11-2 to TRBJ2-3; 10 bases align to TRBD2. After removal of 5 bases from V and 1 base from J, the junction contained 15 bases not matched to a gene. CDR3 length: 19 residues. The germline gives CDR1 SGHAT, CDR2 FQNNGV. The CDR3 nucleotides are TGTGCCAGCAGCCCACGCCTCTCTAGCGGGAGAGAGGGCACAGATACGCAGTATCTT. This gives the protein CASSPRLSSGREGTDTQYL.